This T cell receptor beta chain was captured by sequencing in a study of blood T cell repertoires in COVID-19. The CDR3 loop spans 15 amino acids. The trim removed 0 bases at V and 7 bases at J, leaving 6 bases unmatched. Germline V gene lookup returns CDR1 SGHDT and CDR2 YYEEEE. Authors' processing steps: Amplification from reference gene primers served as the basis for estimated nucleated cell counts. The table came from immunoSEQ multiplex PCR; TCRdb's copy has only in-frame clones and leaves some out. That table is the source of V, J and clone size, and D and trimming were worked out from the DNA. The sample shows more than 200,000 clones, approximately 82% of them seen only once.

Sequenced sample: peripheral blood. The V call is TRBV5-6, the J call TRBJ1-5; 8 bases are shared with TRBD1. The receptor's source is a man aged 35 to 55 with active or convalescent COVID-19. CDR3 DNA: TGTGCCAGCAGCTTGGGGACAGGGATCCAGCAGCCCCAGCATTTT. This encodes CASSLGTGIQQPQHF.